These T cell receptor beta chains were read from a single sample in a study of radiotherapy plus CTLA-4 blockade in lung cancer. Clones were read by immunoSEQ multiplex PCR, and TCRdb kept only the in-frame ones, dropping some. This sample yields about 32,000 clones, of which around four fifths are seen a single time; around 23% belongs to the top ten. The material was peripheral blood, obtained from a patient treated with radiotherapy plus ipilimumab. The receptors stem from a human donor with non-small cell lung cancer that progressed on radiotherapy plus ipilimumab. Each CDR3 is given with its conserved first and last residue. The D gene is left open where the match is weak. Only part of the rows carry a size: once, few, many, or a class if the clone is expanded.

.	TRBJ2-2	TRBV7-3	.	TGTGCCAGCACCCTCCTCGCGAACACCGGGGAGCTGTTTTTT	CASTLLANTGELFF
.	TRBJ2-7	TRBV5-1	.	TGCGCCAGCAGCACCTCACACTCCTACGAGCAGTACTTC	CASSTSHSYEQYF
.	TRBJ1-5	TRBV25-1	.	TGTGCCAGCAGTGCGTCGGGGGGGCCCCAGCATTTT	CASSASGGPQHF
.	TRBJ1-1	TRBV7-9	once	TGTGCCAGCAGCTTGGACGGACAGATGGAAGCTTTCTTT	CASSLDGQMEAFF
.	TRBJ1-1	TRBV18	.	TGTGCCAGCTCACCCCCGGCGGGGCGAGGGAACACTGAAGCTTTCTTT	CASSPPAGRGNTEAFF
.	TRBJ2-5	TRBV15	.	TGTGCCACCAGCAGAGATCCCGCTGGTACGAGGGGGCAAGAGACCCAGTACTTC	CATSRDPAGTRGQETQYF
TRBD1	TRBJ1-4	TRBV7-2	.	TGTGCCAGCAGCCCCCAAGGGACAGGGGGGGAAAAACTGTTTTTT	CASSPQGTGGEKLFF
TRBD1	TRBJ1-1	TRBV19	.	TGTGCCACCACCCCGACAGGGATTAAAGGTGAAGCTTTCTTT	CATTPTGIKGEAFF
.	TRBJ2-3	TRBV29-1	.	TGCAGCGTTGTAAGTCTAGCCTCCTCCACAGATACGCAGTATTTT	CSVVSLASSTDTQYF
.	TRBJ2-7	TRBV5-1	.	TGCGCCAGCAGCGCGGGACAGTTGGTTGGTGAGCAGTACTTC	CASSAGQLVGEQYF
TRBD2	TRBJ2-5	TRBV27	.	TGTGCCAGCAGTTTCGGAGGCGGGGGGGGCAAGGAGACCCAGTACTTC	CASSFGGGGGKETQYF
TRBD1	TRBJ1-5	TRBV4-1	few	TGCGCCAGCAGCCAAGAGACAGGGCTGAGCAATCAGCCCCAGCATTTT	CASSQETGLSNQPQHF
TRBD2	TRBJ2-7	TRBV2	.	TGTGCCAGCAGTGTCGGGACTAGTCCCCACGAGCAGTACTTC	CASSVGTSPHEQYF
TRBD2	TRBJ2-7	TRBV5-4	.	TGTGCCAGCAGCTTGCGGAGCGGGGGGGTGAGCGAGCAGTACTTC	CASSLRSGGVSEQYF
.	TRBJ2-2	TRBV29-1	.	TGCAGCGTTGCGGACACCCCGAACACCGGGGAGCTGTTTTTT	CSVADTPNTGELFF